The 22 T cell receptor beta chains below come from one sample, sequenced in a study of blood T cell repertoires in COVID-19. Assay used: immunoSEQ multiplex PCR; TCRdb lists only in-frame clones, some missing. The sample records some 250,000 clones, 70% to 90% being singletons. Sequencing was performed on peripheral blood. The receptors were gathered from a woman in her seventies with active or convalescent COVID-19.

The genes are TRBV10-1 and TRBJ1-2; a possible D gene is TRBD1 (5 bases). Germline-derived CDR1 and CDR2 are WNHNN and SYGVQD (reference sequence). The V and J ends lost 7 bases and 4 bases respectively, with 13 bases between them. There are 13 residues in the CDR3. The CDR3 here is CASTLHRFYGYTF. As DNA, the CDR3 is TGCGCCAGCACCCTCCACAGGTTCTATGGCTACACCTTC.

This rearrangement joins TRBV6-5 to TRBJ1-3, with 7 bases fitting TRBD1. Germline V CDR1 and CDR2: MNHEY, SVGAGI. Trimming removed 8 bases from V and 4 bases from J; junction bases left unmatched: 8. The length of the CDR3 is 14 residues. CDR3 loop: CASSKGQLGNTIYF. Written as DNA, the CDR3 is TGTGCCAGCTCCAAGGGACAGCTAGGAAACACCATATATTTT.

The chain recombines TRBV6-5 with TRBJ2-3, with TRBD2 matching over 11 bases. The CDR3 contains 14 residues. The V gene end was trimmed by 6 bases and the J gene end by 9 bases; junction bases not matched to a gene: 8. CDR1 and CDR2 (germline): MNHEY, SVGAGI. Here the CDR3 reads CASRGSGGVGTQYF. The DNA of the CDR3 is TGTGCCAGCAGGGGTAGCGGGGGGGTCGGGACGCAGTATTTT.

In nucleotides, the CDR3 is TGTGCCAGCAGCCCTAGACAGACGAATTCACCCCTCCACTTT. It codes for CASSPRQTNSPLHF. The genes are TRBV9 and TRBJ1-6; weak D call: TRBD1 (5 bases). CDR1 is SGDLS, CDR2 YYNGEE, per germline. The CDR3 consists of 14 residues. The V end was cut by 4 bases, the J end by 7 bases, with 12 bases between. Based on the CDR3 plus reference TRBV9 and TRBJ1-6, the full variable domain is DSGVTQTPKHLITATGQRVTLRCSPRSGDLSVYWYQQSLDQGLQFLIQYYNGEERAKGNILERFSAQQFPDLHSELNLSSLELGDSALYFCASSPRQTNSPLHFGNGTRLTVT.

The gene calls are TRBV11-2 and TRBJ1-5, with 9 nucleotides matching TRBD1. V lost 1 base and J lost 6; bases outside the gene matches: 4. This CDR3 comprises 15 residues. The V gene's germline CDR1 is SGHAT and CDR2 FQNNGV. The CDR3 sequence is CASSLGQGGTQPQHF. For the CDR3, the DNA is TGTGCCAGCAGCTTAGGACAGGGGGGAACTCAGCCCCAGCATTTT.

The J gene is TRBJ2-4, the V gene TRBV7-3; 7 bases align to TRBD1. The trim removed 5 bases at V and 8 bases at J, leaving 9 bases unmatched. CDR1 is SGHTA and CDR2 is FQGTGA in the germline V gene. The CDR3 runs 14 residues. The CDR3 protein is CASSLTGARDIQYF. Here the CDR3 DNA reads TGTGCCAGCAGCCTCACAGGGGCGCGGGACATTCAGTACTTC.

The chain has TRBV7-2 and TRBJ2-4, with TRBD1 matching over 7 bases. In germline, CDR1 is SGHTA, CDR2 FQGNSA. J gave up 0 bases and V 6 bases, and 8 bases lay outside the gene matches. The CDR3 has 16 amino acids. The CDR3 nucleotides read TGTGCCAGCAGACCTACAGGGGCCTTAGCCAAAAACATTCAGTACTTC. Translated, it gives CASRPTGALAKNIQYF.

CDR3 bases: TGTGCCAGCAGCTTAGGCGGGGGGTCCTACAATGAGCAGTTCTTC. Its translation is CASSLGGGSYNEQFF. This chain connects TRBV7-2 to TRBJ2-1, with 8 bases fitting TRBD2. This CDR3 region has 15 residues. The germline CDR1 and CDR2 sequences are SGHTA and FQGNSA. The trim removed 1 base at V and 1 base at J, leaving 0 bases unmatched.

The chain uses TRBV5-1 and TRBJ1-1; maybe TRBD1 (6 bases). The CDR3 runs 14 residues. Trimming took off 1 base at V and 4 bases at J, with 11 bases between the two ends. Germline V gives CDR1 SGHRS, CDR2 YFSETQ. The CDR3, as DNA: TGCGCCAGCAGCTTGACAAGGGGGGGCACTGAAGCTTTCTTT. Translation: CASSLTRGGTEAFF.

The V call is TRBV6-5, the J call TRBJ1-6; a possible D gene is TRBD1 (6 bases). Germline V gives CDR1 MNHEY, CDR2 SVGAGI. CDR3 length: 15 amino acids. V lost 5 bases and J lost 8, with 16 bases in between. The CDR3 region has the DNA TGTGCCAGCAGTCGGGGGGCCATTGTGGATTCACCCCTCCACTTT. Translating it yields CASSRGAIVDSPLHF.

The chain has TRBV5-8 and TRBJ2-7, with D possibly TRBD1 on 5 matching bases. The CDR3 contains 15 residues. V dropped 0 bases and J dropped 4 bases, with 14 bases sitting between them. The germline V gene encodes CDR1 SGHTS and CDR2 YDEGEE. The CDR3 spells CASSLGRTPDYEQYF. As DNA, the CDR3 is TGTGCCAGCAGCTTGGGAAGGACACCGGATTACGAGCAGTACTTC.

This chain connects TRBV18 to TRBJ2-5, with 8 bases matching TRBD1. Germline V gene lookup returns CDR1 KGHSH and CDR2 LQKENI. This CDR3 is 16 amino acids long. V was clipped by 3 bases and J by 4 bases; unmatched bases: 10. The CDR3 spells CASSPALTDRGETQYF. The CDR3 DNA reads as TGTGCCAGCTCACCCGCCCTAACCGACAGGGGAGAGACCCAGTACTTC.

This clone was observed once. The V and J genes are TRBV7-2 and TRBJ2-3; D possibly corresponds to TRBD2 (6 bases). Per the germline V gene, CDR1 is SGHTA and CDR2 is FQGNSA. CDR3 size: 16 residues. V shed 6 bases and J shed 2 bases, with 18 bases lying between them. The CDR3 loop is CASSLREGTSTDTQYF. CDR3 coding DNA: TGTGCCAGCAGTCTCAGAGAGGGGACTTCCACAGATACGCAGTATTTT.

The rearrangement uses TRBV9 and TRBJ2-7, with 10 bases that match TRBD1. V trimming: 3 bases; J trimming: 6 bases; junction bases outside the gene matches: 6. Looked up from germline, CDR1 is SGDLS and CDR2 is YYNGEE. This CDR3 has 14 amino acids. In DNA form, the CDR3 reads TGTGCCAGCAGCGGGACAGGGGGGGGCGGCGAGCAGTACTTC. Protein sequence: CASSGTGGGGEQYF.

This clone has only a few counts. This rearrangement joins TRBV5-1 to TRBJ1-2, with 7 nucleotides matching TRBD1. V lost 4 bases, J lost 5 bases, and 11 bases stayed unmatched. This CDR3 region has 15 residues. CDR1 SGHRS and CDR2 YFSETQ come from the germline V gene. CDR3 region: CASSLGGQPNYGYTF. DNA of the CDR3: TGCGCCAGCAGCCTTGGGGGACAGCCAAATTATGGCTACACCTTC.

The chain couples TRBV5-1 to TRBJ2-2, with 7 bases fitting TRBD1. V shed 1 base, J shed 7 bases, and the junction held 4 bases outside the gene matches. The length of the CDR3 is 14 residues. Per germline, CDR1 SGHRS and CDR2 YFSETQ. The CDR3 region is CASSLKGAVGELFF. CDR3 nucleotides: TGCGCCAGCAGCTTGAAGGGGGCGGTCGGGGAGCTGTTTTTT.

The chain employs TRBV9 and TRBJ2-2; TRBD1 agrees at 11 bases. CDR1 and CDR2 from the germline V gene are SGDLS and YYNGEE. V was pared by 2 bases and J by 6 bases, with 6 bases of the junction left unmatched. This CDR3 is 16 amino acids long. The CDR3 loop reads CASSVPGQGVSGELFF. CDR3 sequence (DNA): TGTGCCAGCAGCGTTCCGGGACAGGGGGTTTCCGGGGAGCTGTTTTTT.

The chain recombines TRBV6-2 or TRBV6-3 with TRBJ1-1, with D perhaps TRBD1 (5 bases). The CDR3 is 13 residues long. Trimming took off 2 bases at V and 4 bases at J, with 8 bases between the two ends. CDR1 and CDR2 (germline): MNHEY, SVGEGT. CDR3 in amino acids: CASSYSQGTEAFF. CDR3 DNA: TGTGCCAGCAGTTACAGCCAGGGCACTGAAGCTTTCTTT.

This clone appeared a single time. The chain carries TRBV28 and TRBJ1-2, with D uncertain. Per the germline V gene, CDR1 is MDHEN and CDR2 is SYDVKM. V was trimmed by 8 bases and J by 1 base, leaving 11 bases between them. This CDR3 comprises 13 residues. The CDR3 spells CASGLTDNYGYTF. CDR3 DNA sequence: TGTGCCAGCGGCCTAACAGATAACTATGGCTACACCTTC.

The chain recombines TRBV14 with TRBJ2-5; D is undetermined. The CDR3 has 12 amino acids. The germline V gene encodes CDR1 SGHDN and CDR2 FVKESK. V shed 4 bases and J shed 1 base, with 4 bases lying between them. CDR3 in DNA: TGTGCCAGCAGCCTCATCCAAGAGACCCAGTACTTC. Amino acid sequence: CASSLIQETQYF.

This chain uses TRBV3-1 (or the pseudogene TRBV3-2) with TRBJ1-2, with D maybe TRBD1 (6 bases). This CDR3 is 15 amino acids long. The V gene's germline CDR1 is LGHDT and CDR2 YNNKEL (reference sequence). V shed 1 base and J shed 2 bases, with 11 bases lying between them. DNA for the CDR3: TGTGCCAGCAGCCAAGGGGGGCACGGGAACTATGGCTACACCTTC. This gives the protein CASSQGGHGNYGYTF.

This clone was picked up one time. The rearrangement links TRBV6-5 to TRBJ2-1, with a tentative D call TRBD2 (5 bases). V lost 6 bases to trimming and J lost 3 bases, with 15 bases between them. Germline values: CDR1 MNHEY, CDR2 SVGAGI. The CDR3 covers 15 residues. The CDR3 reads CASRPLGGLYNEQFF. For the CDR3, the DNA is TGTGCCAGCAGGCCCTTAGGCGGGCTCTACAATGAGCAGTTCTTC.